One sample yielded the 3 T cell receptor beta chains listed below, sequenced in a study of siplizumab effects on memory and regulatory T cells. Responder and stimulator cells in the mixed lymphocyte reaction were cultured together for less than 7 days at 37°C. Profiling relied on immunoSEQ multiplex PCR, and the TCRdb table lists in-frame clones only, not all of them. In the table there are 17,000 or so clones, approximately 50% of which are singletons. These receptors have no known antigen. Sequencing was carried out using CFSE-low (dividing) CD4+ T cells sorted from an allogeneic mixed lymphocyte reaction. The receptors were sampled from a human donor in good health; the cells came from an allogeneic mixed lymphocyte reaction.

Concerning this clone itself: With a much larger clone just one base away, this may be a read error. Other DNA sequences in the same sample also yield this CDR3. This chain connects TRBV5-6 to TRBJ1-6; 7 bases line up with TRBD1. CDR1 is SGHDT, CDR2 YYEEEE, per germline. The CDR3 contains 16 residues. Germline trimming cut 2 bases from V and 7 bases from J; bases unmatched to any gene: 9. CDR3 in DNA: TGTGCCAGCAGCTTAGGGGGGGCAGGGGGGAATTCACCCCTCCACTTT. Encoded protein: CASSLGGAGGNSPLHF.

V is TRBV10-3 and J is TRBJ2-3, with 8 nucleotides matching TRBD2. V was clipped by 7 bases and J by 4 bases; unmatched bases: 13. CDR3 size: 16 residues. CDR1 and CDR2 (germline): ENHRY, SYGVKD. Here the CDR3 DNA reads TGTGCCATCAAGGACTCAGGGCTAGCGGGTCCAGATACGCAGTATTTT. Protein: CAIKDSGLAGPDTQYF.

The chain employs TRBV6-1 and TRBJ1-1; a possible D gene is TRBD1 (6 bases). Trimming cost V 6 bases and J 4 bases, with 15 bases left between them. In germline, CDR1 is MNHNS, CDR2 SASEGT. This CDR3 spans 14 amino acids. CDR3 nucleotides: TGTGCCAGCAGGTCAGGGGCAGGACCCACTGAAGCTTTCTTT. This translates into CASRSGAGPTEAFF.